Listed below are T cell receptor beta chains from one sample, sequenced in a study of T-cell memory formation after mild COVID-19. MiXCR, applied by TCRdb to the 5' RACE reads, yields one record per CDR3 protein. Among about half a million distinct CDR3 sequences listed, about 20% were seen once. The specimen sequenced was PBMCs or a T cell subset sorted from them (not recorded which). The origin of the receptors is an adult woman who had mild COVID-19 (a few samples of this study predate the infection). Cell type and time point are not known. CDR3s include the opening cysteine and the closing phenylalanine or tryptophan.

V: TRBV7-8
CDR3: CASSLGQTSGINTDTQYF

V: TRBV6-2/TRBV6-3
CDR3: CASVRGGIISYNEQFF

V: TRBV18
CDR3: CASSPAEGEAFF

V: TRBV28
CDR3: CASSRSGRRTDTQYF

V: TRBV7-3
CDR3: CASSQSDNSYNEQFF

V: TRBV20-1
CDR3: CSARERAHGEWSYNEQFF

V: TRBV3-1
CDR3: CASSPLTGGRNTIYF

V: TRBV7-2
CDR3: CASASGAYNEQFF

V: TRBV7-8
CDR3: CASSTQTGFGNEQFF

V: TRBV6-5
CDR3: CASNYDIYEQYF

V: TRBV5-1
CDR3: CASSLVGVYEQYF

V: TRBV5-1
CDR3: CASSLPVPGEAFF

V: TRBV7-9
CDR3: CAFDFDRGDSPLHF

V: TRBV7-6
CDR3: CASSLDRGNQPQHF

V: TRBV7-2
CDR3: CASSAPGLSYNEQFF

V: TRBV28
CDR3: CASSGTSGPSTDTQYF

V: TRBV27
CDR3: CASSLSPGGQPQHF

V: TRBV5-5
CDR3: CASSLDRVVAYNEQFF

V: TRBV7-2
CDR3: CASEPGRGQGGTEAFF

V: TRBV3-1
CDR3: CASSRQGFAEAFF

V: TRBV9
CDR3: CASDPTGSNEQFF

V: TRBV2
CDR3: CASRPSGETQYF

V: TRBV12-3/TRBV12-4
CDR3: CASSWATGQDYQAQHF

V: TRBV5-5
CDR3: CASSLPGTGNSPLHF

V: TRBV12-3/TRBV12-4
CDR3: CASSLAGIEAFF

V: TRBV12-3/TRBV12-4
CDR3: CASSPTGSGKNIQYF

V: TRBV9
CDR3: CASSVGGPGLADEQFF

V: TRBV7-9
CDR3: CASNPIQGAYEQYF

V: TRBV5-4
CDR3: CASSLAHNTDTQYF

V: TRBV7-9
CDR3: CASSLEVRNTEAFF

V: TRBV5-5
CDR3: CASSIRAGGPETQYF

V: TRBV30
CDR3: CAWSEAGHTEAFF

V: TRBV5-1
CDR3: CASSFSPDGSEQYF

V: TRBV29-1
CDR3: CSVVGGVVGARYEQYF

V: TRBV25-1
CDR3: CASSELVNTEAFF

V: TRBV5-1
CDR3: CASSGLWETQYF

V: TRBV6-2/TRBV6-3
CDR3: CASSLPFGAGEEKTQYF

V: TRBV18
CDR3: CASSPSGDANTEAFF